The source of this T cell receptor (beta chain) is a study of response to subunit inactivated influenza vaccine listed by TCRdb under 2018. About the full investigation: Deep quantitative profiling of the T cell receptor repertoire was used in the study to follow responses to a trivalent subunit inactivated influenza vaccine.

Points the paper makes about the study in general: The authors suggested that each seasonal influenza vaccination may recruit only a limited number of new T cells.

The CDR3 numbers 15 residues from cysteine through phenylalanine. Only the CDR3 part of the read is kept: 45 bases, read in frame from the first base. Sequences KGHSH (CDR1) and LQKENI (CDR2) are obtained from the germline V gene. For this chain, trimming is 2 bases at the V end and 10 bases at the J end, and the number of junction bases without a gene match is 10. Libraries came from RT-PCR. The instrument was an Illumina HiSeq 2500. Using fastp trimming at Q25 and MiXCR clonotype assembly, TCRdb reanalyzed the public sequencing data and kept in-frame beta chains. Every distinct CDR3 protein forms one entry, paired with its most common genes and DNA. This sample lists roughly 570,000 distinct CDR3 sequences; 13% to 15% were detected once. The top ten hold 11% of the sample. This clonotype turned up a few times. Its recognized antigen is unknown. The record has no base qualities; no much larger clone is one base away.

Sequencing used PBMCs from blood, obtained roughly 12 days after vaccination. The chain is encoded by TRBV18 joined to TRBJ2-1, and TRBD2 aligns with 8 junction nucleotides. This TCR derives from a man aged 50 to 60 who received an inactivated influenza vaccine. Donor details come from another sample of the same person, matched by shared clones. CDR3 loop: CASSPGLAGLWEQFF. The sequence in DNA is TGTGCCAGCTCACCAGGGCTAGCGGGTCTTTGGGAGCAGTTCTTC.